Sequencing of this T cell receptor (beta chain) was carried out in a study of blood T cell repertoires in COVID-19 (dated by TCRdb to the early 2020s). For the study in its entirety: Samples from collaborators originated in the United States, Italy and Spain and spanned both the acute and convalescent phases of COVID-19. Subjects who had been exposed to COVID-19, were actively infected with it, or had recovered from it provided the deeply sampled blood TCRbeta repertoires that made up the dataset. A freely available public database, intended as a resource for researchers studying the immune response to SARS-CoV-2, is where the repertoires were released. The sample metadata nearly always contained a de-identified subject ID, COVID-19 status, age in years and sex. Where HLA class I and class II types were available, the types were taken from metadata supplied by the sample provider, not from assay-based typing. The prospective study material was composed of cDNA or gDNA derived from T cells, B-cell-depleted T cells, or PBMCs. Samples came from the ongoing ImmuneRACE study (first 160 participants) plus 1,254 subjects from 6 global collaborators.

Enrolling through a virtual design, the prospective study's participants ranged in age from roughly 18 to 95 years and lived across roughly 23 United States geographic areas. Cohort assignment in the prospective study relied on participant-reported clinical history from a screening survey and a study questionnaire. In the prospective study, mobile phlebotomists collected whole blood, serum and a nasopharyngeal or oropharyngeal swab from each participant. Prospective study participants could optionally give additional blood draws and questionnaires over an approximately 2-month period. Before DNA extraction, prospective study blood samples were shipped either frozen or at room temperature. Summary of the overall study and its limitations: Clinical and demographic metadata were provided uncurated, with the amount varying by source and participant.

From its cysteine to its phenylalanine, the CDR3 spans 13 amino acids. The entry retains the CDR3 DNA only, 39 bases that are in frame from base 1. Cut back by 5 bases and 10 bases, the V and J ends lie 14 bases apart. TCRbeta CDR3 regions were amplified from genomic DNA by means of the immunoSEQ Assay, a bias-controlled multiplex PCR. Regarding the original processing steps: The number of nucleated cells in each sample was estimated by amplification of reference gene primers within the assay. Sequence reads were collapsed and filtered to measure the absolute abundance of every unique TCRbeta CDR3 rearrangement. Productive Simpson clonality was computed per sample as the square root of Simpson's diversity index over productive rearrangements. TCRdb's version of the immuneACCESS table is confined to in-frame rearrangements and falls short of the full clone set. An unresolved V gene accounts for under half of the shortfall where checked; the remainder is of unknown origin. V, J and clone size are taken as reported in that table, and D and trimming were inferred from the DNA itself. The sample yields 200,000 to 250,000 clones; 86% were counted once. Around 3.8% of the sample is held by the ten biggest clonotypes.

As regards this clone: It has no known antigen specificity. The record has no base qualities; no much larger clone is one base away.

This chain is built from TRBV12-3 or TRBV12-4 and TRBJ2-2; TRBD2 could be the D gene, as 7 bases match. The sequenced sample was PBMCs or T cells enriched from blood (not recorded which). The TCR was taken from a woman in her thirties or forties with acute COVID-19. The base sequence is TGTGCCAGCAGTATTAGGGGGAGGGTGGAGCTGTTTTTT. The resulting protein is CASSIRGRVELFF.